A selection of T cell receptor beta chains follows, all from one sample in a study of control samples from healthy donors and cancer patients. TCRdb keeps only in-frame clones here, not all; method: immunoSEQ multiplex PCR. Found here are 170,000 or so clones, about 93% of them singletons; the top ten hold over 1.3%. The sample taken for sequencing was blood. The receptors originated from a young man in good health. The CDR3 runs from the conserved cysteine through the conserved F or W. Fields, in order: J gene, clone size, D gene, V gene, CDR3 protein, CDR3 DNA. The D gene is left open where the match is weak. Not every row has a clone size; where given, it reads once, few, many or a size class.

J: TRBJ2-2
size: .
D: .
V: TRBV29-1
CDR3: CSVDRGAENTGELFF
DNA: TGCAGCGTTGATAGGGGGGCAGAGAACACCGGGGAGCTGTTTTTT

J: TRBJ1-1
size: .
D: TRBD1
V: TRBV2
CDR3: CARGTGADREAFF
DNA: TGTGCCAGAGGGACAGGAGCCGACCGTGAAGCTTTCTTT

J: TRBJ2-2
size: .
D: TRBD1
V: TRBV19
CDR3: CASRGKGGQGYTGELFF
DNA: TGTGCCAGTCGGGGGAAGGGGGGACAGGGGTACACCGGGGAGCTGTTTTTT

J: TRBJ1-1
size: .
D: .
V: TRBV6-5
CDR3: CAIMSPGLNTEAFF
DNA: TGTGCCATAATGTCCCCAGGGCTGAACACTGAAGCTTTCTTT

J: TRBJ1-2
size: .
D: TRBD1
V: TRBV2
CDR3: CASSEGIGGFGNYYGYTF
DNA: TGTGCCAGCAGTGAAGGGATAGGGGGCTTTGGGAATTACTATGGCTACACCTTC

J: TRBJ1-1
size: few
D: .
V: TRBV18
CDR3: CASSPPRQGDTEAFF
DNA: TGTGCCAGCTCACCACCGAGGCAGGGAGACACTGAAGCTTTCTTT

J: TRBJ1-5
size: once
D: TRBD1
V: TRBV19
CDR3: CASSTSAGGADQPQHF
DNA: TGTGCCAGTAGTACCTCCGCAGGGGGCGCGGATCAGCCCCAGCATTTT

J: TRBJ2-1
size: once
D: .
V: TRBV14
CDR3: CASSQVQWETGLYYNEQFF
DNA: TGTGCCAGCAGCCAAGTTCAGTGGGAGACTGGGCTATACTACAATGAGCAGTTCTTC

J: TRBJ2-1
size: .
D: TRBD2
V: TRBV6-5
CDR3: CASSIAGGPRNEQFF
DNA: TGTGCCAGCAGTATAGCGGGGGGGCCCAGGAATGAGCAGTTCTTC

J: TRBJ1-1
size: .
D: TRBD1
V: TRBV24-1
CDR3: CATSDSRTGQNTEAFF
DNA: TGTGCCACCAGTGACTCTAGGACAGGGCAGAACACTGAAGCTTTCTTT

J: TRBJ1-2
size: .
D: .
V: TRBV6-5
CDR3: CASSLDSYGYTF
DNA: TGTGCCAGCAGTTTGGACAGCTATGGCTACACCTTC

J: TRBJ1-2
size: .
D: .
V: TRBV2
CDR3: CASSAQVPLGYTF
DNA: TGTGCCAGCAGTGCGCAGGTCCCACTCGGCTACACCTTC

J: TRBJ2-1
size: .
D: .
V: TRBV18
CDR3: CASSPPTRGNEQFF
DNA: TGTGCCAGCTCACCACCGACCCGAGGGAATGAGCAGTTCTTC

J: TRBJ1-4
size: once
D: TRBD1
V: TRBV5-4
CDR3: CASSAGTGAEKLFF
DNA: TGTGCCAGCAGCGCCGGGACAGGGGCGGAAAAACTGTTTTTT

J: TRBJ1-2
size: .
D: TRBD1
V: TRBV9
CDR3: CASSARTGTAYGYTF
DNA: TGTGCCAGCAGCGCACGGACCGGGACAGCCTATGGCTACACCTTC

J: TRBJ2-7
size: .
D: .
V: TRBV5-1
CDR3: CASSPRAGANYEQYF
DNA: TGCGCCAGCAGCCCCCGTGCAGGGGCCAACTACGAGCAGTACTTC

J: TRBJ2-1
size: once
D: .
V: TRBV5-4
CDR3: CASNVERPNSYNEQFF
DNA: TGTGCCAGCAACGTCGAGCGGCCTAATTCCTACAATGAGCAGTTCTTC

J: TRBJ1-6
size: .
D: .
V: TRBV2
CDR3: CASSGDRDGSVNSPLHF
DNA: TGTGCCAGCAGTGGAGACCGGGACGGATCTGTTAATTCACCCCTCCACTTT

J: TRBJ1-1
size: .
D: .
V: TRBV2
CDR3: CASTRGRMNTEAFF
DNA: TGTGCCAGCACGAGAGGACGGATGAACACTGAAGCTTTCTTT

J: TRBJ1-4
size: .
D: TRBD1
V: TRBV28
CDR3: CASSPGTGYGEKLFF
DNA: TGTGCCAGCAGTCCTGGGACAGGGTATGGTGAAAAACTGTTTTTT

J: TRBJ1-1
size: .
D: TRBD1
V: TRBV6-5
CDR3: CASSYEGAGTEAFF
DNA: TGTGCCAGCAGTTACGAGGGGGCAGGGACTGAAGCTTTCTTT

J: TRBJ2-7
size: .
D: .
V: TRBV2
CDR3: CASRRGKNPSSYEQYF
DNA: TGTGCCAGCAGGAGAGGAAAGAATCCCAGCTCCTACGAGCAGTACTTC

J: TRBJ1-2
size: .
D: TRBD1
V: TRBV7-3
CDR3: CASSTTTGYGYTF
DNA: TGTGCCAGCAGCACGACGACAGGGTATGGCTACACCTTC

J: TRBJ2-7
size: once
D: .
V: TRBV30
CDR3: CAWTQGGTTRGLYSYEQYF
DNA: TGTGCCTGGACTCAGGGGGGGACCACCCGGGGACTTTACTCCTACGAGCAGTACTTC

J: TRBJ2-3
size: .
D: .
V: TRBV3-1/TRBV3-2
CDR3: CASSQNADTQYF
DNA: TGTGCCAGCAGCCAAAACGCAGATACGCAGTATTTT

J: TRBJ2-7
size: .
D: .
V: TRBV29-1
CDR3: CSVYSGVNEQYF
DNA: TGCAGCGTTTATAGCGGTGTCAACGAGCAGTACTTC

J: TRBJ1-1
size: .
D: .
V: TRBV12-5
CDR3: CASGFEGNWAEAFF
DNA: TGTGCTAGTGGTTTCGAGGGTAATTGGGCTGAAGCTTTCTTT

J: TRBJ1-5
size: .
D: .
V: TRBV5-5
CDR3: CASSSGGGGQPQHF
DNA: TGTGCCAGCAGCTCTGGGGGTGGGGGCCAGCCCCAGCATTTT

J: TRBJ2-5
size: .
D: .
V: TRBV5-1
CDR3: CASSLGQILRETQYF
DNA: TGCGCCAGCAGCCTGGGACAAATCCTTCGTGAGACCCAGTACTTC

J: TRBJ2-7
size: .
D: .
V: TRBV5-1
CDR3: CASSLGRYEQYF
DNA: TGCGCCAGCAGCTTGGGACGCTACGAGCAGTACTTC

J: TRBJ1-5
size: .
D: .
V: TRBV6-1
CDR3: CASSERGGVRNQPQHF
DNA: TGTGCCAGCAGTGAACGTGGGGGGGTGCGGAATCAGCCCCAGCATTTT

J: TRBJ2-7
size: .
D: TRBD2
V: TRBV6-4
CDR3: CASSPRLAEYSEQYF
DNA: TGTGCCAGCAGTCCTAGACTAGCTGAATACTCCGAGCAGTACTTC

J: TRBJ1-2
size: .
D: .
V: TRBV6-1
CDR3: CASSEIGNYGYTF
DNA: TGTGCCAGCAGTGAGATCGGGAACTATGGCTACACCTTC

J: TRBJ1-3
size: .
D: .
V: TRBV5-8
CDR3: CASSLPDRFSGNTIYF
DNA: TGTGCCAGCAGCTTGCCCGACAGATTCTCCGGAAACACCATATATTTT

J: TRBJ1-4
size: .
D: .
V: TRBV29-1
CDR3: CSGGQGLNEKLFF
DNA: TGCAGCGGGGGTCAGGGACTTAATGAAAAACTGTTTTTT

J: TRBJ2-1
size: .
D: TRBD2
V: TRBV7-8
CDR3: CASSSRFGTSGGTQGSYNEQFF
DNA: TGTGCCAGCAGCTCCCGTTTCGGGACTAGCGGGGGGACCCAAGGGTCCTACAATGAGCAGTTCTTC

J: TRBJ1-2
size: .
D: TRBD1
V: TRBV24-1
CDR3: CATSDGAPGQGPMAYTF
DNA: TGTGCCACCAGTGATGGCGCACCGGGACAGGGACCTATGGCCTACACCTTC

J: TRBJ1-1
size: .
D: .
V: TRBV29-1
CDR3: CSVSAGYTEAFF
DNA: TGCAGCGTCAGCGCGGGATACACTGAAGCTTTCTTT

J: TRBJ2-7
size: .
D: .
V: TRBV19
CDR3: CASSSDGYYEQYF
DNA: TGTGCCAGTAGTTCGGACGGTTACTACGAGCAGTACTTC

J: TRBJ1-5
size: .
D: .
V: TRBV24-1
CDR3: CATSDWGESQHF
DNA: TGTGCCACCAGTGATTGGGGGGAATCTCAGCATTTT

J: TRBJ2-1
size: .
D: .
V: TRBV25-1
CDR3: CASSDSSQFF
DNA: TGTGCCAGCAGTGACTCGAGCCAGTTCTTC

J: TRBJ2-1
size: .
D: .
V: TRBV30
CDR3: CAWSVNEQFF
DNA: TGTGCCTGGAGTGTCAATGAGCAGTTCTTC

J: TRBJ1-2
size: .
D: .
V: TRBV7-8
CDR3: CASSLAVGNYGYTF
DNA: TGTGCCAGCAGCTTAGCGGTGGGGAACTATGGCTACACCTTC

J: TRBJ1-5
size: .
D: .
V: TRBV12-3/TRBV12-4
CDR3: CASSLLGNQPQHF
DNA: TGTGCCAGCAGTTTACTTGGCAATCAGCCCCAGCATTTT

J: TRBJ1-5
size: .
D: .
V: TRBV28
CDR3: CASSSRQPQHF
DNA: TGTGCCAGCAGTTCAAGGCAGCCCCAGCATTTT

J: TRBJ2-5
size: .
D: .
V: TRBV12-5
CDR3: CASGFSYTSGLGQETQYF
DNA: TGTGCTAGTGGTTTTAGTTATACTTCGGGGTTGGGACAAGAGACCCAGTACTTC

J: TRBJ1-2
size: .
D: .
V: TRBV5-6
CDR3: CASARGEGYGYTF
DNA: TGTGCCAGTGCCCGGGGGGAGGGCTATGGCTACACCTTC

J: TRBJ2-7
size: once
D: TRBD2
V: TRBV7-2
CDR3: CASSFSGTSAYEQYF
DNA: TGTGCCAGCAGCTTTTCCGGGACTAGCGCCTACGAGCAGTACTTC

J: TRBJ1-2
size: .
D: .
V: TRBV19
CDR3: CASSRGYNYGYTF
DNA: TGTGCCAGTAGTCGGGGTTACAACTATGGCTACACCTTC

J: TRBJ2-1
size: .
D: .
V: TRBV29-1
CDR3: CSASQGEQFF
DNA: TGCAGCGCTAGTCAAGGCGAGCAGTTCTTC

J: TRBJ2-7
size: few
D: .
V: TRBV6-5
CDR3: CASTAENEQYF
DNA: TGTGCCAGCACAGCCGAGAACGAGCAGTACTTC

J: TRBJ1-4
size: .
D: .
V: TRBV6-5
CDR3: CASSSSSFYEKLFF
DNA: TGTGCCAGCAGTTCAAGCTCCTTTTATGAAAAACTGTTTTTT

J: TRBJ1-5
size: .
D: TRBD1
V: TRBV2
CDR3: CASSRQGAQPQHF
DNA: TGTGCCAGCAGTAGACAGGGAGCCCAGCCCCAGCATTTT

J: TRBJ2-5
size: once
D: .
V: TRBV3-1/TRBV3-2
CDR3: CASSLRTEETQYF
DNA: TGTGCCAGCAGTCTACGGACAGAAGAGACCCAGTACTTC

J: TRBJ2-1
size: .
D: TRBD2
V: TRBV3-1/TRBV3-2
CDR3: CASSRSGGTYNEQFF
DNA: TGTGCCAGCAGCCGCAGCGGGGGCACCTACAATGAGCAGTTCTTC